Presented here are 21 T cell receptor beta chains from one specimen sequenced in a study of cytomegalovirus exposure and HLA in healthy donors (dated by TCRdb to about 2017). Libraries came from the immunoSEQ multiplex PCR assay. The multiplex PCR relied on a mix of 60 forward primers for TCR Vbeta segments and 13 reverse primers for TCR Jbeta segments. Drawn from immuneACCESS, this table holds only the in-frame rearrangements with V and J called that TCRdb kept. Clones are partly lost; checked studies trace under half to an unresolved V gene and leave the rest unexplained. In all, the sample holds approximately 74,000 clones, and 63% of those were seen once. Jointly, the top ten make up roughly 5.6% of the sample. The sample comprised PBMCs. The origin of the receptors is a man between 25 and 39 years old in good health and CMV-seropositive.

The genes are TRBV5-4 and TRBJ1-6; 7 bases align to TRBD1. The CDR3 spans 16 residues. V lost 5 bases to trimming and J lost 6 bases; unmatched junction nucleotides: 11. The V gene's germline CDR1 is SGHNT and CDR2 YYREEE (reference sequence). CDR3 nucleotide sequence: TGTGCCAGCAGTAAAGGGGGCAGTGTCGGTAATTCACCCCTCCACTTT. As protein: CASSKGGSVGNSPLHF.

This clone appeared a few times. The chain carries TRBV4-2 and TRBJ2-3; 10 positions agree with TRBD2. Germline lookup yields CDR1 LGHNA and CDR2 YNFKEQ. J gave up 2 bases and V 0 bases, and 5 bases lay outside the gene matches. The CDR3 contains 17 residues. The CDR3 spells CASSQEVAGGLTDTQYF. Written as DNA, the CDR3 is TGTGCCAGCAGCCAAGAGGTAGCGGGAGGCCTCACAGATACGCAGTATTTT.

The chain carries TRBV14 and TRBJ1-1, with a possible D match to TRBD1 (6 bases). Trimming shortened V by 1 base and J by 3 bases, and 12 bases separated the two germline ends. There are 15 residues in the CDR3. Germline loops: CDR1 SGHDN, CDR2 FVKESK. For the CDR3, the DNA is TGTGCCAGCAGCCAAGTTGCCGGACAGTACACTGAAGCTTTCTTT. Its protein is CASSQVAGQYTEAFF.

The chain employs TRBV5-1 and TRBJ1-3; D is uncertain. The CDR3 is made up of 14 amino acids. With 3 bases removed from V and 1 base from J, the gap between germline ends came to 8 bases. Germline lookup yields CDR1 SGHRS and CDR2 YFSETQ. CDR3 nucleotides: TGCGCCAGCAGCTCAGGCGGGTCTGGAAACACCATATATTTT. This encodes CASSSGGSGNTIYF.

V usage is TRBV4-1 and J usage is TRBJ1-5; D not resolved. Germline V gene sequence: CDR1 MGHRA, CDR2 YSYEKL. The CDR3 is 14 amino acids. Trimming cost V 0 bases and J 4 bases, with 7 bases left between them. CDR3 coding DNA: TGCGCCAGCAGCCAAGATGGAGGGAATCAGCCCCAGCATTTT. Its translation is CASSQDGGNQPQHF.

This clone turned up a few times. V and J are TRBV4-1 and TRBJ1-5, with unresolved D. The CDR3 is 15 amino acids. Germline-derived CDR1 and CDR2 are MGHRA and YSYEKL. V lost 3 bases and J 3 bases, leaving 12 bases between the germline ends. The CDR3 is CASSQQYGVNQPQHF. CDR3 in DNA: TGCGCCAGCAGCCAGCAGTACGGGGTCAATCAGCCCCAGCATTTT.

This chain joins TRBV5-4 and TRBJ2-3; 9 bases match TRBD2. The CDR3 is made up of 17 amino acids. From germline, CDR1 is SGHNT and CDR2 YYREEE (reference sequence). Trimming at V came to 4 bases and at J to 6 bases, leaving 15 bases not matched to a gene. CDR3 nucleotides: TGTGCCAGCAGCCGAGCGGATTTAGCGGGAGTGAGTGATACGCAGTATTTT. It codes for CASSRADLAGVSDTQYF.

The chain has TRBV2 and TRBJ1-5; a weak D match, TRBD1 (6 bases). The CDR3 is 12 residues long. Deletions cut 5 bases from V and 9 bases from J, with 11 bases between. Germline loops: CDR1 SNHLY, CDR2 FYNNEI. The DNA for the CDR3 is TGTGCCAGCAGTCAGGGGTTGTGGCCCCAGCATTTT. Protein product: CASSQGLWPQHF.

The rearrangement uses TRBV28 and TRBJ2-6; weak D call: TRBD2 (6 bases). V lost 9 bases, J lost 4 bases, and 16 bases lay in between. The CDR3 is 15 amino acids. Germline loops: CDR1 MDHEN, CDR2 SYDVKM. The CDR3 reads CASDTGSAGANVLTF. The CDR3, as DNA: TGTGCCAGTGACACCGGGAGCGCAGGGGCCAACGTCCTGACTTTC.

This clone was picked up one time. The chain links TRBV4-2 to TRBJ2-7; D might be TRBD1 (6 bases). This CDR3 comprises 15 residues. Germline CDR1 LGHNA, CDR2 YNFKEQ. V shed 0 bases and J shed 3 bases, with 12 bases lying between them. The CDR3 nucleotides are TGTGCCAGCAGCCAAGACCCAGGGGCGGACTACGAGCAGTACTTC. Translation gives CASSQDPGADYEQYF.

The V and J genes are TRBV19 and TRBJ2-3; D possibly corresponds to TRBD2 (5 bases). The CDR3 is made up of 16 amino acids. The V and J ends lost 2 bases and 7 bases respectively, with 19 bases between them. The germline V gene encodes CDR1 LNHDA and CDR2 SQIVND (reference sequence). The CDR3 loop is CASSISFSALGYTQYF. Here the CDR3 DNA reads TGTGCCAGTAGTATAAGTTTTAGCGCCCTCGGGTATACGCAGTATTTT. The complete variable domain, with remaining parts taken from reference TRBV19 and TRBJ2-3, reads DGGITQSPKYLFRKEGQNVTLSCEQNLNHDAMYWYRQDPGQGLRLIYYSQIVNDFQKGDIAEGYSVSREKKESFPLTVTSAQKNPTAFYLCASSISFSALGYTQYFGPGTRLTVL.

The chain is built from TRBV11-3 and TRBJ2-3; weak D call: TRBD1 (5 bases). CDR3 length equals 14 residues. Germline V gene data show CDR1 as SGHNT and CDR2 as YENEEA. V lost 5 bases to trimming and J lost 2 bases, with 11 bases between them. The CDR3: CASSDLGHTDTQYF. In DNA, the CDR3 is TGTGCCAGCAGCGACCTCGGACACACAGATACGCAGTATTTT.

This chain joins TRBV7-3 and TRBJ1-5; possible D gene TRBD1, 5 bases. The CDR3 is 18 residues long. Between the trimmed V and J ends, which lost 5 bases and 0 bases, there was a span of 20 bases. Germline assignment: CDR1 SGHTA and CDR2 FQGTGA. The CDR3 loop is CASSPPVERGLSNQPQHF. The CDR3 DNA sequence: TGTGCCAGCAGCCCCCCAGTAGAGAGGGGACTTAGCAATCAGCCCCAGCATTTT.

This chain links TRBV2 with TRBJ2-5, with D hard to call. Germline CDR1 SNHLY, CDR2 FYNNEI. Trimming removed 1 base from V and 4 bases from J, with 10 bases in between. This CDR3 is built from 14 residues. Here the CDR3 reads CASSEVVLGETQYF. The CDR3 DNA reads TGTGCCAGCAGTGAAGTGGTGCTAGGAGAGACCCAGTACTTC.

J is TRBJ2-7 and V is TRBV10-1; D is unclear. Trimming pared 2 bases from V and 2 bases from J, leaving 10 bases between. This CDR3 contains 14 residues. Looked up from germline, CDR1 is WNHNN and CDR2 is SYGVQD (reference sequence). The CDR3 bases are TGCGCCAGCAGTGAGGGTGGCGGCCCCTACGAGCAGTACTTC. Translation gives CASSEGGGPYEQYF.

CDR3 DNA: TGTGCCAGCAGCGTATCCGGGGAAAACATTCAGTACTTC. Translation gives CASSVSGENIQYF. The V gene is TRBV9, the J gene TRBJ2-4, with a weak D call TRBD2 (5 bases). V lost 1 base and J 5 bases, leaving 7 bases between the germline ends. The CDR3 loop spans 13 amino acids. Germline assignment: CDR1 SGDLS and CDR2 YYNGEE. Using reference TRBV9 and TRBJ2-4 for the parts outside the CDR3, the full variable domain is DSGVTQTPKHLITATGQRVTLRCSPRSGDLSVYWYQQSLDQGLQFLIQYYNGEERAKGNILERFSAQQFPDLHSELNLSSLELGDSALYFCASSVSGENIQYFGAGTRLSVL.

The gene calls are TRBV2 and TRBJ2-7, with 8 bases that match TRBD2. V shed 5 bases, J shed 8 bases, and the junction held 14 bases outside the gene matches. This CDR3 is 15 amino acids long. Germline lookup yields CDR1 SNHLY and CDR2 FYNNEI. CDR3 sequence reads: CASSSTSGNLSKQYF. As DNA, the CDR3 is TGTGCCAGCAGTTCAACTAGCGGAAACCTCAGCAAGCAGTACTTC.

This chain links TRBV1 with TRBJ2-1; the table's D call, TRBD2, was not checked against the DNA. TRBV1 represents a pseudogene. This CDR3 is 16 amino acids long. Here the CDR3 DNA reads TGCACCAGCAGCCAAAGAGCGGATCCACTTAACAATGAGCAGTTCTTC. It codes for CTSSQRADPLNNEQFF.

This rearrangement joins TRBV7-2 to TRBJ2-7, with 10 bases lining up with TRBD2. CDR3 length equals 15 residues. CDR1 is SGHTA, CDR2 FQGNSA, per germline. J gave up 5 bases and V 8 bases, and 12 bases lay outside the gene matches. In nucleotides, the CDR3 is TGTGCCAGCTCCCCTCCCCTAGCGGGAGACGACGAGCAGTACTTC. This sequence encodes CASSPPLAGDDEQYF.

V gene TRBV6-5 combines with J gene TRBJ1-2, with a weak D call TRBD1 (6 bases). The CDR3 is made up of 14 amino acids. Germline V gene lookup returns CDR1 MNHEY and CDR2 SVGAGI. Trimming removed 6 bases at V and 0 bases at J, with 11 bases between. CDR3 coding DNA: TGTGCCAGCAGGCGGACAGCTGCTAACTATGGCTACACCTTC. Protein product: CASRRTAANYGYTF.

The chain recombines TRBV19 with TRBJ2-3; 11 bases agree with TRBD1. Germline lookup yields CDR1 LNHDA and CDR2 SQIVND (reference sequence). With 3 bases clipped from V and 4 bases from J, the junction kept 9 bases outside the gene matches. The CDR3 runs to 17 residues. Here the CDR3 reads CASSILGTGGSADTQYF. The CDR3 DNA sequence: TGTGCCAGTAGTATTTTGGGGACAGGGGGGTCGGCAGATACGCAGTATTTT. Full variable domain (remainder filled in from reference TRBV19 and TRBJ2-3): DGGITQSPKYLFRKEGQNVTLSCEQNLNHDAMYWYRQDPGQGLRLIYYSQIVNDFQKGDIAEGYSVSREKKESFPLTVTSAQKNPTAFYLCASSILGTGGSADTQYFGPGTRLTVL.